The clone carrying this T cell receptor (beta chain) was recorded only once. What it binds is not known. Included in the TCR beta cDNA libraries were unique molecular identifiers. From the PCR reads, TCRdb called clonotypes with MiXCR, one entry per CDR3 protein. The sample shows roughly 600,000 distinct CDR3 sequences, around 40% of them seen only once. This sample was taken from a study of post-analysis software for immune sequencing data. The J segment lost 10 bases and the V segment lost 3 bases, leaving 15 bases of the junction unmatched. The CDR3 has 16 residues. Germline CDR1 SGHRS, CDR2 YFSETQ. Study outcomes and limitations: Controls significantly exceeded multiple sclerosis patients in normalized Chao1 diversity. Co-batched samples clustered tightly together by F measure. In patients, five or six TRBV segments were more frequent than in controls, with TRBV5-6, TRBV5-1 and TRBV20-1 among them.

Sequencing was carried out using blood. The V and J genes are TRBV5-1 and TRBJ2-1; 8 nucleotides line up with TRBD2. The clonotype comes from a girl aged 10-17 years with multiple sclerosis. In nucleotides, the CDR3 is TGCGCCAGCAGCTCCAAGACTAGCGCCAACCAAAACGAGCAGTTCTTC. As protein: CASSSKTSANQNEQFF.